Listed below are T cell receptor beta chains from one sample, sequenced in a study of T cell repertoires in cytomegalovirus infection. TCRdb passed the reads through MiXCR, listing each CDR3 protein once. The sample holds approximately 500,000 distinct CDR3 sequences, approximately 15% seen once. Input material: CD8+ T cells from PBMCs. All receptors derive from a human donor in good health (CMV status not recorded). Some clones in this sample may be carry-over from other donors' samples. CDR3s leave out the opening cysteine and the closing phenylalanine or tryptophan. The order of the fields is clone size, V gene, CDR3 protein. A row's size may be missing; if present it is once, few, many or a size class.

few TRBV6-1 ASSVGRPEAF
. TRBV11-2 ASSLNYGQRDYKEQF
. TRBV4-1 ASSHLSGLNTEAF
. TRBV7-9 ASSPGGQGAYEQY
few TRBV9 ASSGGGQPTYGYT
many TRBV7-9 ASSQVVDTQY
many TRBV19 ASRDRGNEQF
many TRBV28 ASYPVGQQETQY
few TRBV15 ATSRALAGGPKETQY
many TRBV29-1 SVVYYNEQF
many TRBV6-1 ASSEGFSYEQY
few TRBV4-1 ASSQWWQSSGNTIY
many TRBV4-1 ASSQDPGGNQPQH
many TRBV27 ASSLSILAGGLTDTQY
many TRBV19 ASATSGTSEYNEQF
. TRBV24-1 ATSETRGDEQF
many TRBV7-9 ASSLEFSRARRTDTQY
. TRBV7-4 ASSLGDTREDTEAF
few TRBV12-3/TRBV12-4 ASSLTGDYNQPQH
many TRBV7-9 ASGGGRNTEAF
many TRBV11-1 ASSLALRGLYNEQF
many TRBV27 ASSLRTGGWETQY
many TRBV11-2 ASGHLNTEAF
few TRBV14 ASSLRKLGRVNTEAF
many TRBV25-1 ASSETAGYNEKLF
. TRBV19 ASSSRGYTGELF
few TRBV3-1 ASSQGRAVGELF
. TRBV24-1 ATSDSTGLNTGELF
many TRBV11-2 ASSALGTEAF
. TRBV11-2 ASSLDRAVYNEQF
many TRBV28 ASSLPQPRTLAGTGELF
many TRBV7-6 ASSLVATLSYEQY
many TRBV6-1 ASSGQQGAAGELF
many TRBV27 ASGWTVNTEAF
many TRBV2 ASSEGTDRTNNEQF
. TRBV9 ASSASVNTEAF
many TRBV11-3 ASSPRTSGRANEQF
. TRBV7-3 ASSPGVASTDTQY
many TRBV7-9 ASSPRDRGVHEQY
many TRBV12-3/TRBV12-4 ASSLRLAAAPGETQY
many TRBV7-4 ASRHAGSSVDEKLF
many TRBV7-3 ASSDIAGAPDTQY
. TRBV7-9 ASSPVGTGKGETQY
. TRBV5-4 ASSLSKGDDEQF
. TRBV20-1 SAKDRGDYEQY
few TRBV15 ATRTGTPWENTEAF
few TRBV4-1 ASSQNLAGSDEQF
few TRBV5-1 ASSLREREDYNEQF
many TRBV20-1 SARAPGQGLSSHLYNEQF
many TRBV6-6 ASSYPGGGYTEAF
few TRBV5-1 ASRAPGQGTYNEQF
. TRBV24-1 ATSDSAGTRSTIY
many TRBV7-9 ASSARGLAGGTGELF
many TRBV28 ASRTQGGGNQPQH
many TRBV6-5 ASSYDSDDGGYT
. TRBV6-6 ASRPLESRDYGGYT
few TRBV6-5 ASSYDGPGRQY
many TRBV11-2 ASSPEGGIAQPQH
. TRBV11-1 ASSFLRGTYNEQF